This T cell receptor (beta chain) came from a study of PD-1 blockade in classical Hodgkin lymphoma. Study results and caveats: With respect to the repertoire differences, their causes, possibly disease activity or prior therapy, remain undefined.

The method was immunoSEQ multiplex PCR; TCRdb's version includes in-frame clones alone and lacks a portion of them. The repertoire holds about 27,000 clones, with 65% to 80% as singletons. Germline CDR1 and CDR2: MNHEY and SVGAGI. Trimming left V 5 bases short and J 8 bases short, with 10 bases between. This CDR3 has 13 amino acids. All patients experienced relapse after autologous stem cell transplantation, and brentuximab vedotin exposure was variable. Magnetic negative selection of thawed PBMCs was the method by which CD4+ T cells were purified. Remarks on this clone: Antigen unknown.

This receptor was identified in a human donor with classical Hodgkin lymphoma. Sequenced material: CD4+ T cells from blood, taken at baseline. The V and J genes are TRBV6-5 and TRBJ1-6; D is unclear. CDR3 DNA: TGTGCCAGCAGTCCCGCCCGTGATTCACCCCTCCACTTT. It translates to CASSPARDSPLHF.